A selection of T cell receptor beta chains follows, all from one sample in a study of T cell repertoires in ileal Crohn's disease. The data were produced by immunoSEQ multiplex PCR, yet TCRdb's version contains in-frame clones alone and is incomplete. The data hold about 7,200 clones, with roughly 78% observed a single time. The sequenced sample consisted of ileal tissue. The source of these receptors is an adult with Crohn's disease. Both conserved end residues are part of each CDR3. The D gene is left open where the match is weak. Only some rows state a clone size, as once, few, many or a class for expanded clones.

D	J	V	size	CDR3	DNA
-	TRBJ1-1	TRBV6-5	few	CASSYGPSAGHTEAFF	TGTGCCAGCAGTTACGGTCCATCAGCAGGGCACACTGAAGCTTTCTTT
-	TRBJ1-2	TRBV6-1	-	CASSPTTNYGYTF	TGTGCCAGCAGTCCGACAACAAACTATGGCTACACCTTC
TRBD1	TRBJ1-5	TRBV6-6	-	CASSKRDSVSNQPQHF	TGTGCCAGCAGTAAAAGGGACAGTGTTAGCAATCAGCCCCAGCATTTT
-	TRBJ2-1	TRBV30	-	CAWRRGPGDEQFF	TGTGCCTGGAGGCGGGGGCCCGGGGATGAGCAGTTCTTC
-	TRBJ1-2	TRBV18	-	CASSPSGTEYGYTF	TGTGCCAGCTCACCATCCGGGACTGAATATGGCTACACCTTC
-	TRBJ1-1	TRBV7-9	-	CASSLEGRTEAFF	TGTGCCAGCAGCTTAGAGGGTCGGACTGAAGCTTTCTTT
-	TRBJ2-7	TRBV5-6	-	CASSLGQAQYEQYF	TGTGCCAGCAGCTTGGGACAGGCACAGTACGAGCAGTACTTC
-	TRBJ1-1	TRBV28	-	CASSVLEALNTEAFF	TGTGCCAGCAGCGTCCTGGAGGCCCTGAACACTGAAGCTTTCTTT
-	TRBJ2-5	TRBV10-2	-	CASSQGAGARAETQYF	TGCGCCAGCAGTCAGGGCGCGGGGGCTCGTGCAGAGACCCAGTACTTC
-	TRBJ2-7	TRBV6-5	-	CASREPGEGPYEQYF	TGTGCCAGCAGAGAACCGGGAGAAGGACCCTACGAGCAGTACTTC
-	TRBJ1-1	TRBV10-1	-	CASSESLGTEAFF	TGCGCCAGCAGTGAGTCACTTGGGACTGAAGCTTTCTTT
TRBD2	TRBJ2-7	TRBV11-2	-	CASSPRLAGDYEQYF	TGTGCCAGCAGCCCTAGACTAGCGGGAGACTACGAGCAGTACTTC
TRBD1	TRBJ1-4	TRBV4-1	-	CASSQVLDRGREKLFF	TGCGCCAGCAGCCAAGTGCTGGACAGGGGGCGTGAAAAACTGTTTTTT
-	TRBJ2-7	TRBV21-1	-	CASSCWTGNYEQYF	TGTGCCAGCAGCTGTTGGACGGGGAACTACGAGCAGTACTTC
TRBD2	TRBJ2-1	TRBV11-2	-	CASSAYILAGGWFF	TGTGCCAGCAGCGCCTACATACTAGCGGGAGGCTGGTTCTTC
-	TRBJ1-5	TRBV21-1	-	CASSKRVRGPRYSNQPQHF	TGTGCCAGCAGCAAAAGGGTCAGGGGCCCACGATATAGCAATCAGCCCCAGCATTTT
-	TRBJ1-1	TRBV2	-	CASSPLMIGTEAFF	TGTGCCAGCAGTCCCCTCATGATCGGCACTGAAGCTTTCTTT
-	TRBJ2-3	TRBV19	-	CASRGRTDGTDTQYF	TGTGCCAGTAGGGGGAGGACAGATGGCACAGATACGCAGTATTTT
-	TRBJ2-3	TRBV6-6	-	CASSYSTAAKQDTQYF	TGTGCCAGCAGTTACTCGACGGCAGCTAAGCAAGATACGCAGTATTTT
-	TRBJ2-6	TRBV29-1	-	CSVEVSGANVLTF	TGCAGCGTTGAGGTGTCAGGGGCCAACGTCCTGACTTTC
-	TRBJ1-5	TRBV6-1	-	CASSEGLNSNQPQHF	TGTGCCAGCAGTGAAGGATTAAATAGCAATCAGCCCCAGCATTTT
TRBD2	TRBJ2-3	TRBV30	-	CAWGRTSGTSRGTDTQYF	TGTGCCTGGGGCCGGACTAGCGGCACGTCAAGAGGCACAGATACGCAGTATTTT
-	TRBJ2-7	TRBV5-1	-	CASSLDARSREQYF	TGCGCCAGCAGCTTGGACGCCCGGTCTCGGGAGCAGTACTTC
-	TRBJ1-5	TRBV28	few	CASNGAASNQPQHF	TGTGCCAGCAACGGGGCGGCTAGCAATCAGCCCCAGCATTTT
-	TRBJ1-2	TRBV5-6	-	CASSLAGGGYTF	TGTGCCAGCAGCTTGGCGGGCGGGGGCTACACCTTC
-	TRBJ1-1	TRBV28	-	CASSFRGTRAFF	TGTGCCAGCAGTTTTCGGGGCACGAGGGCTTTCTTT
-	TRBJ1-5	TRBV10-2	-	CASSGARGEGQPQHF	TGCGCCAGCAGTGGAGCTCGGGGGGAAGGGCAGCCCCAGCATTTT
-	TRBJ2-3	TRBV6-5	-	CASSPGDSITDTQYF	TGTGCCAGCAGCCCGGGGGACAGTATAACAGATACGCAGTATTTT
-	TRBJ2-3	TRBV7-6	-	CASSLASGVNTDTQYF	TGTGCCAGCAGCTTAGCGTCGGGGGTAAACACAGATACGCAGTATTTT
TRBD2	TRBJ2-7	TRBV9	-	CASSVTSRYEQYF	TGTGCCAGCAGCGTGACTAGCCGCTACGAGCAGTACTTC
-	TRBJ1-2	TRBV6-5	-	CASRAPQVSYGYTF	TGTGCCAGCAGGGCCCCACAGGTCTCCTATGGCTACACCTTC
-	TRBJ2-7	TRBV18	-	CASSPSRQRSSYEQYF	TGTGCCAGCTCACCAAGTAGACAGCGGAGTTCCTACGAGCAGTACTTC
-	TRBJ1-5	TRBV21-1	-	CASSKVSPVYQPQHF	TGTGCCAGCAGCAAAGTGTCGCCGGTTTATCAGCCCCAGCATTTT
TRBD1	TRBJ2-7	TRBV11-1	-	CASSKPGQIYEQYF	TGTGCCAGCAGCAAACCGGGACAGATCTACGAGCAGTACTTC
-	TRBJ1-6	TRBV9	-	CASSPRGANSPLHF	TGTGCCAGCAGCCCCCGGGGGGCCAATTCACCCCTCCACTTT
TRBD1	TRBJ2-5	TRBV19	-	CASSISTDRMYQETQYF	TGTGCCAGTAGTATTTCGACGGACAGGATGTACCAAGAGACCCAGTACTTC
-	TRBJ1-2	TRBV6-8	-	CASSAGGGGGGYTF	TGTGCCAGCAGCGCAGGTGGGGGCGGGGGCGGCTACACCTTC
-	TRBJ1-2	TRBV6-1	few	CASSDTPVVGYTF	TGTGCCAGCAGTGATACACCGGTGGTGGGCTACACCTTC
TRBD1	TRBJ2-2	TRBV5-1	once	CASSLDRGITGELFF	TGCGCCAGCAGCTTGGACAGGGGGATAACCGGGGAGCTGTTTTTT
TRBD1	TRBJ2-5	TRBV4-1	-	CASSQGQGATQETQYF	TGCGCCAGCAGCCAAGGACAGGGGGCGACACAAGAGACCCAGTACTTC
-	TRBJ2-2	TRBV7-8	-	CASSSNLAVTGELFF	TGTGCCAGCAGCTCCAACTTAGCGGTAACCGGGGAGCTGTTTTTT
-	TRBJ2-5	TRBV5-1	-	CASSLALGETQYF	TGCGCCAGCAGCTTGGCCCTAGGCGAGACCCAGTACTTC
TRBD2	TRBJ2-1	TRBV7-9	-	CASSLGAGSGRYNEQFF	TGTGCCAGCAGCTTAGGGGCGGGTAGCGGGAGATACAATGAGCAGTTCTTC
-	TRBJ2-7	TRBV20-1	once	CSALVAYEQYF	TGCAGTGCACTCGTAGCCTACGAGCAGTACTTC
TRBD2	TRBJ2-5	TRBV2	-	CASSGAGVRQETQYF	TGTGCCAGCAGCGGAGCGGGGGTGAGACAAGAGACCCAGTACTTC
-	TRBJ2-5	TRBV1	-	CASSQVPGETQYF	TGCGCCAGCAGCCAAGTTCCGGGAGAGACCCAGTACTTC
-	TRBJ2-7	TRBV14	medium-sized	CASSQGLYYEQYF	TGTGCCAGCAGCCAAGGTCTGTACTACGAGCAGTACTTC
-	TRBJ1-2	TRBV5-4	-	CASSLLQATYGYTF	TGTGCCAGCAGCTTACTTCAGGCTACCTATGGCTACACCTTC
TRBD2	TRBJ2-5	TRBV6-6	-	CASSYEAGGPPHF	TGTGCCAGCAGTTACGAGGCGGGAGGGCCCCCCCACTTC
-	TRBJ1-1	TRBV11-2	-	CASSLASGADAFF	TGTGCCAGCAGCTTAGCATCCGGGGCTGACGCTTTCTTT